A selection of T cell receptor beta chains follows, all from one sample in a study of blood T cell dynamics during melanoma immunotherapy. TCRdb's copy holds only in-frame clones and misses some; the assay was immunoSEQ multiplex PCR. The data hold around 3,500 clones, with roughly 96% observed a single time. The material sequenced was effector memory CD8+ T cells from blood, taken from a patient treated with checkpoint blockade. The receptors here all came from a human donor with melanoma. Both conserved end residues are part of each CDR3. The D gene is left open where the match is weak. Rows give clone size only sometimes, using once, few, many, or a class for an expanded clone.

>TRBV9|.|TRBJ1-1|.
TGTGCCAGCAGCGTAGATGGACGCCAGAGCGAGGCTTTCTTT
CASSVDGRQSEAFF
>TRBV27|.|TRBJ1-5|.
TGTGCCAGCAGCCATACTAGTTTGGACCTGGGGAGCAATCAGCCCCAGCATTTT
CASSHTSLDLGSNQPQHF
>TRBV5-1|.|TRBJ1-1|.
TGCGCCAGCAGCTTACCGGGAAACACTGAAGCTTTCTTT
CASSLPGNTEAFF
>TRBV27|TRBD1|TRBJ1-1|.
TGTGCCAGCAGTTACCGACAGGGCCTCACTGAAGCTTTCTTT
CASSYRQGLTEAFF
>TRBV13|TRBD1|TRBJ2-1|.
TGTGCCAGCAGTCGCAGGACAGGGGCCGACTGGAGCAATGAGCAGTTCTTC
CASSRRTGADWSNEQFF
>TRBV5-1|TRBD2|TRBJ2-1|few
TGCGCCAGCAGCTTCGGCGCGGGAGAGTGGAATGAGCAGTTCTTC
CASSFGAGEWNEQFF
>TRBV27|TRBD2|TRBJ2-7|once
TGTGCCAGCAGTTATCGGGGGGATTCCTACGAGCAGTACTTC
CASSYRGDSYEQYF
>TRBV4-1|.|TRBJ1-1|.
TGCGCCAGCAGACAAAACCAAGGGGCCTGGAACACTGAAGCTTTCTTT
CASRQNQGAWNTEAFF
>TRBV13|.|TRBJ2-7|once
TGTGCCAGCAGCCTCACAGGAGCTGGTGAGTACGAGCAGTACTTC
CASSLTGAGEYEQYF
>TRBV4-3|.|TRBJ2-1|.
TGCGCCAGCAGCCAACACGCCTCCTACAATGAGCAGTTCTTC
CASSQHASYNEQFF
>TRBV5-6|.|TRBJ2-1|.
TGTGCCAGCAGCTTGGGATGGGGTTCCAATGAGCAGTTCTTC
CASSLGWGSNEQFF
>TRBV19|TRBD2|TRBJ2-5|.
TGTGCCAGTAGTATGTGGCTAGCGGAACAAGAGACCCAGTACTTC
CASSMWLAEQETQYF
>TRBV7-9|TRBD1|TRBJ1-2|.
TGTGCCAGCAGCTTGGGACAGGGCGGCTATGGCTACACCTTC
CASSLGQGGYGYTF
>TRBV7-8|.|TRBJ1-5|.
TGTGCCAGCAGCTCGGGGACACCGGGCAGCAATCAGCCCCAGCATTTT
CASSSGTPGSNQPQHF
>TRBV29-1|.|TRBJ2-7|.
TGCAGCGTTGAAACGGTCAGCCTACGAGAGCAGTACTTC
CSVETVSLREQYF
>TRBV5-1|.|TRBJ1-2|.
TGCGCCAGCGCGGGGGACACCGCTAACTATGGCTACACCTTC
CASAGDTANYGYTF
>TRBV27|.|TRBJ2-7|.
TGTGCCAGCGGTCAGGGGCTCCTTTCCTACGAGCAGTACTTC
CASGQGLLSYEQYF
>TRBV29-1|.|TRBJ1-2|.
TGCAGCGTTGAAGATCGGTATGGCTACACCTTC
CSVEDRYGYTF
>TRBV4-1|.|TRBJ2-1|.
TGCGCCAGCAGTCCGGAGTGGAATGAGCAGTTCTTC
CASSPEWNEQFF
>TRBV29-1|TRBD1|TRBJ2-7|.
TGCAGCGTTGAAGATCGGGACAGTTCCTACGAGCAGTACTTC
CSVEDRDSSYEQYF
>TRBV7-3|TRBD2|TRBJ2-2|few
TGTGCCAGCAGAAATCTAGCGGGAGATAGGGAGCTGTTTTTT
CASRNLAGDRELFF
>TRBV19|TRBD1|TRBJ2-1|.
TGTGCCAGTAGGACCGGGACAGGGTGGAATGAGCAGTTCTTC
CASRTGTGWNEQFF
>TRBV6-1|.|TRBJ2-3|.
TGTGCCAGCAGTGAGATCGACACAGATACGCAGTATTTT
CASSEIDTDTQYF
>TRBV4-1|.|TRBJ1-4|.
TGCGCCAGCAGCCAGATTGCCCCCGAAAAACTGTTTTTT
CASSQIAPEKLFF
>TRBV12-5|.|TRBJ2-2|.
TGTGCTAGTGGGAACAGGGAGAACACCGGGGAGCTGTTTTTT
CASGNRENTGELFF
>TRBV10-1|.|TRBJ2-7|.
TGCGCCAGCAGTGAAGCAGGACTCGGGGAGCAGTACTTC
CASSEAGLGEQYF
>TRBV19|.|TRBJ2-6|.
TGTGCCAGTAGTATTGACCGAAACTCTGGGGCCAACGTCCTGACTTTC
CASSIDRNSGANVLTF
>TRBV30|.|TRBJ1-4|.
TGTGCCTGGAGTGGTGGAGTGGAAAAACTGTTTTTT
CAWSGGVEKLFF
>TRBV6-1|.|TRBJ2-3|.
TGTGCCAGCAGTGAGCGGGGCTCTAGCACAGATACGCAGTATTTT
CASSERGSSTDTQYF
>TRBV5-6|TRBD1|TRBJ1-2|.
TGTGCCAGCAGCGTGGGACAGGGAAACTATGGCTACACCTTC
CASSVGQGNYGYTF
>TRBV5-4|TRBD2|TRBJ2-1|.
TGTGCCAGCAGCCCCCCGGGACTAGCGGAATACAATGAGCAGTTCTTC
CASSPPGLAEYNEQFF
>TRBV27|.|TRBJ2-3|.
TGTGCCAGCAGTTATGGGGGTACAGGTCCCTCAGATACGCAGTATTTT
CASSYGGTGPSDTQYF
>TRBV7-9|.|TRBJ2-3|.
TGTGCCAGCAGCCGGAGGGACGGGAGCACAGATACGCAGTATTTT
CASSRRDGSTDTQYF
>TRBV27|TRBD1|TRBJ2-3|.
TGTGCCAGCAGAGGGGGGACAGGGGGCTCAGATACGCAGTATTTT
CASRGGTGGSDTQYF
>TRBV9|.|TRBJ1-1|.
TGTGCCAGCGGACCGCCTGGCACTGAAGCTTTCTTT
CASGPPGTEAFF
>TRBV27|.|TRBJ2-7|.
TGTGCCAGCAGTTTAAGGGGCCTAGTCTACGAGCAGTACTTC
CASSLRGLVYEQYF
>TRBV27|.|TRBJ1-5|.
TGTGCCAGCAAGGTTACAGTGACCAATCAGCCCCAGCATTTT
CASKVTVTNQPQHF
>TRBV27|.|TRBJ1-1|.
TGTGCCAGCAGTTTATATTCCGGGGCCACTGAAGCTTTCTTT
CASSLYSGATEAFF